This T cell receptor beta chain was captured in a study of CD8+ T cells in alopecia areata. Study findings and constraints: Scalp repertoires also include resident alphabeta T cells from normal skin. Under tofacitinib, numerous expanded lesional clonotypes remained detectable in scalp and blood.

Germline V CDR1 and CDR2: PRHDT, FYEKMQ (reference sequence). V lost 0 bases and J lost 5, with 10 bases in between. There are 14 residues in the CDR3. This clone came up a few times. Its target is not known. Treatment denoted: oral pan-JAK inhibitor, 5-10 mg twice daily. The investigators collected lesional scalp punch biopsies and peripheral blood from alopecia areata patients. RNA extraction was followed by reverse transcription into cDNA, which acted as the sequencing template. The table came from immunoSEQ multiplex PCR; TCRdb's copy has only in-frame clones and leaves some out. The table includes about 150,000 clones, nearly 55% detected once.

The sequence was collected from a human donor with alopecia areata. V and J are TRBV13 and TRBJ1-2; D is unclear. This specimen consisted of CD8+ T cells sorted from blood, obtained at week 4, from a patient treated with tofacitinib. CDR3: CASSLGRSSYGYTF. The CDR3 nucleotides are TGTGCCAGCAGCTTAGGGCGGTCCTCGTATGGCTACACCTTC.